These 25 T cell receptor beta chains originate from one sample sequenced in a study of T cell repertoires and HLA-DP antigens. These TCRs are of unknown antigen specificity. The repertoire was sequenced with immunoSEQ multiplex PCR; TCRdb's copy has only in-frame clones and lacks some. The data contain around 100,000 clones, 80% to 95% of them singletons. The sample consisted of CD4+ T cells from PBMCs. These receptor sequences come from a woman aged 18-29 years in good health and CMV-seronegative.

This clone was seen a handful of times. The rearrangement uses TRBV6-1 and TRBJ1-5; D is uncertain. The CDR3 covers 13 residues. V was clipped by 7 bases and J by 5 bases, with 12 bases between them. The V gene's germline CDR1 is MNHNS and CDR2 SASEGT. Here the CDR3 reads CASTRQQHQPQHF. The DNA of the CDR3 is TGTGCCAGCACCAGACAACAACATCAGCCCCAGCATTTT.

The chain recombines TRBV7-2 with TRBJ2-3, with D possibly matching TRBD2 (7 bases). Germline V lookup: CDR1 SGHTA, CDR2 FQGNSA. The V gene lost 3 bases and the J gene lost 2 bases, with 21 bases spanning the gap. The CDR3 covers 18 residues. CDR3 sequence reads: CASSFNLGRGPSTDTQYF. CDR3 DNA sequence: TGTGCCAGCAGCTTTAATCTGGGGCGGGGGCCCTCCACAGATACGCAGTATTTT.

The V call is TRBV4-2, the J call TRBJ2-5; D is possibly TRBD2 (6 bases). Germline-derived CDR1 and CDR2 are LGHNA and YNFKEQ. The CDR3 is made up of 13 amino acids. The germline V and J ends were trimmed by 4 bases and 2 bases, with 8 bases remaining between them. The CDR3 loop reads CASSLRGQETQYF. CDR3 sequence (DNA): TGTGCCAGCAGCCTCCGGGGGCAAGAGACCCAGTACTTC.

CDR3 amino acids: CASSSIRRANTGELFF. CDR3 in DNA: TGTGCCAGCAGTTCGATCCGACGGGCGAACACCGGGGAGCTGTTTTTT. The rearrangement uses TRBV28 and TRBJ2-2; D is ambiguous. The germline gives CDR1 MDHEN, CDR2 SYDVKM. The CDR3 runs to 16 residues. The V gene lost 4 bases and the J gene lost 0 bases, with 12 bases spanning the gap.

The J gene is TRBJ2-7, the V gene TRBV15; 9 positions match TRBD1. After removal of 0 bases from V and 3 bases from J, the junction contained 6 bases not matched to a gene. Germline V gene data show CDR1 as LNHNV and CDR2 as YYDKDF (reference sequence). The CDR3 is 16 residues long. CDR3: CATSRDGGTGLYEQYF. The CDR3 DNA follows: TGTGCCACCAGCAGAGATGGGGGGACAGGGCTCTACGAGCAGTACTTC.

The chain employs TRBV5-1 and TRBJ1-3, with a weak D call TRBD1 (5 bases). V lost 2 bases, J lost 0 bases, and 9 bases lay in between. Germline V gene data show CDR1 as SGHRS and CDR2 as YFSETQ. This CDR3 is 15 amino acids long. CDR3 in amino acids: CASSLGHSSGNTIYF. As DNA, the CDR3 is TGCGCCAGCAGCTTAGGACACTCCTCTGGAAACACCATATATTTT.

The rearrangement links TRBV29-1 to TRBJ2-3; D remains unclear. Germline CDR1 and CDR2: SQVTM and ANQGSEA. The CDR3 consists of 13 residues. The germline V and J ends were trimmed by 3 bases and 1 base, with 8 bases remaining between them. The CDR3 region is CSVDEQRTDTQYF. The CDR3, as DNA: TGCAGCGTTGATGAACAGCGCACAGATACGCAGTATTTT.

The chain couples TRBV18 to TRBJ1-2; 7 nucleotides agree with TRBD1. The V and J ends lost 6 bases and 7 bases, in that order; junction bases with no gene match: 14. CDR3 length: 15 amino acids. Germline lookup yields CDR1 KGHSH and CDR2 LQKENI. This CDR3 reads CASSLNGQDPAGYTF. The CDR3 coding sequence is TGTGCCAGCTCCCTCAATGGACAGGACCCCGCTGGCTACACCTTC.

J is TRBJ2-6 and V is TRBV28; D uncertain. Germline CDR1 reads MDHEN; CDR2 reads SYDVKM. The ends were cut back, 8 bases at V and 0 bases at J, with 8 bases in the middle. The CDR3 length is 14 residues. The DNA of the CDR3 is TGTGCCAGCGTCCGTCGCTCTGGGGCCAACGTCCTGACTTTC. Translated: CASVRRSGANVLTF.

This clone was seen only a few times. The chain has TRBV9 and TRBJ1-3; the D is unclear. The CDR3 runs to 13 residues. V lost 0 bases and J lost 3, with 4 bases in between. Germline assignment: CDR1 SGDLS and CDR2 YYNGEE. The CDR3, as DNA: TGTGCCAGCAGCGTAGGGGTTGGAAACACCATATATTTT. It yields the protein CASSVGVGNTIYF.

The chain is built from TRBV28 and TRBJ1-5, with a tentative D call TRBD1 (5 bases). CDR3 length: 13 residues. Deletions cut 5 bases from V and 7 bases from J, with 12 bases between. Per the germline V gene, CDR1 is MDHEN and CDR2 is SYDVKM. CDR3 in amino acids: CASSPPRGQPQHF. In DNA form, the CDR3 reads TGTGCCAGCAGTCCCCCACGGGGCCAGCCCCAGCATTTT.

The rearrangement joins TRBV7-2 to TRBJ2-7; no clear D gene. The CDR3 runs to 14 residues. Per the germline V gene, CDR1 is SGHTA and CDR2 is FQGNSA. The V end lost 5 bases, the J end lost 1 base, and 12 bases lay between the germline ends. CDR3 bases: TGTGCCAGCAGCCCCCAAAGCACGTCCTACGAGCAGTACGTC. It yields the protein CASSPQSTSYEQYV.

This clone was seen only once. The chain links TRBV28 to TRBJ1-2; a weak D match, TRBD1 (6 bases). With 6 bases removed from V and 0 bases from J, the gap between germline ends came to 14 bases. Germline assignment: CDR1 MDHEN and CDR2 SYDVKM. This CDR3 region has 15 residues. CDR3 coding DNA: TGTGCCAGCAGACCTCGGGACATTTCTAACTATGGCTACACCTTC. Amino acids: CASRPRDISNYGYTF.

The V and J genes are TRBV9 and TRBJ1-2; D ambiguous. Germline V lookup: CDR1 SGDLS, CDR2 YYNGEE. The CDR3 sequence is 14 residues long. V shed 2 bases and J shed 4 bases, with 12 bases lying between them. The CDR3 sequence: CASSVLPLGYGYTF. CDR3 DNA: TGTGCCAGCAGCGTCCTCCCGTTAGGCTATGGCTACACCTTC.

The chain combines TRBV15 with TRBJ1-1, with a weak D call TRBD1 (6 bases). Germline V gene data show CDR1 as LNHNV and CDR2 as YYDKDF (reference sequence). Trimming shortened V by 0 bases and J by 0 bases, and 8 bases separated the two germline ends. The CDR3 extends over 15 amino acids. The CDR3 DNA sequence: TGTGCCACCAGCAGAGAGCACAGGGTGAACACTGAAGCTTTCTTT. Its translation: CATSREHRVNTEAFF.

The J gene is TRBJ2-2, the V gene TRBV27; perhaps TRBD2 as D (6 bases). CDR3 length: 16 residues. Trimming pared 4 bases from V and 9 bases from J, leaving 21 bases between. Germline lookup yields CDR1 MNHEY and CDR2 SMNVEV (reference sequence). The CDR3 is CASSSAGTTSGRELFF. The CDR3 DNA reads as TGTGCCAGCAGTTCGGCGGGGACCACCTCGGGGAGGGAGCTGTTTTTT.

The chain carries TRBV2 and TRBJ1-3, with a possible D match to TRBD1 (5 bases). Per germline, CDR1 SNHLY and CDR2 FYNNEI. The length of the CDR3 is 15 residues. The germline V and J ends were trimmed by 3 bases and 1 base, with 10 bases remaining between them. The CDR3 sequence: CASSEEGLSGNTIYF. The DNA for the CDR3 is TGTGCCAGCAGTGAGGAGGGGCTGTCTGGAAACACCATATATTTT.

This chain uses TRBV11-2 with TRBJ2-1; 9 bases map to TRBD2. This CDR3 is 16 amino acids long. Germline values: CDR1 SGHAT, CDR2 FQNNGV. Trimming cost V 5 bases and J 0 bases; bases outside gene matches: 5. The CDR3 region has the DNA TGTGCCAGCAGCCTCAGCGGGGGGAGCTCCTACAATGAGCAGTTCTTC. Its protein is CASSLSGGSSYNEQFF. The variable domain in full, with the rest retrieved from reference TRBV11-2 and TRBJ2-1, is EAGVAQSPRYKIIEKRQSVAFWCNPISGHATLYWYQQILGQGPKLLIQFQNNGVVDDSQLPKDRFSAERLKGVDSTLKIQPAKLEDSAVYLCASSLSGGSSYNEQFFGPGTRLTVL.

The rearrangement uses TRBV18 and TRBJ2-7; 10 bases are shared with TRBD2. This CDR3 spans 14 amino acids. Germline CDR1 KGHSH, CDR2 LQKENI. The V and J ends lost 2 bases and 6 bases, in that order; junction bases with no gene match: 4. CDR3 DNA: TGTGCCAGCTCACCAATAGCGGGAGGAGCCGAGCAGTACTTC. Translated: CASSPIAGGAEQYF.

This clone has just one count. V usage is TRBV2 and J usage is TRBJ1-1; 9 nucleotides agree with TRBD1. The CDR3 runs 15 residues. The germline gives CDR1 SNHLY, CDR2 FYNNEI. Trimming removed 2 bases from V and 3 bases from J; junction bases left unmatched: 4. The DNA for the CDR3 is TGTGCCAGCAGTGAAACGGGACAGGGTTACACTGAAGCTTTCTTT. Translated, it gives CASSETGQGYTEAFF.

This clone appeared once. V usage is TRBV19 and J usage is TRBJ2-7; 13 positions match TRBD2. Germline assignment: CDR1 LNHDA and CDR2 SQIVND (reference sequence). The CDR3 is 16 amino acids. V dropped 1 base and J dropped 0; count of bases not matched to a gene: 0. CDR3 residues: CASSIGTSGSSYEQYF. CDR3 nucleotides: TGTGCCAGTAGTATAGGGACTAGCGGGAGCTCCTACGAGCAGTACTTC.

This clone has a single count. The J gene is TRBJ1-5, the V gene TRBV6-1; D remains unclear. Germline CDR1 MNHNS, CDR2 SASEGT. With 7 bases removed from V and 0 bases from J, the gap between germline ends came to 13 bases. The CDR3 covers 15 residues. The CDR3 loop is CASKSNSYSNQPQHF. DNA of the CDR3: TGTGCCAGCAAATCTAACAGTTATAGCAATCAGCCCCAGCATTTT.

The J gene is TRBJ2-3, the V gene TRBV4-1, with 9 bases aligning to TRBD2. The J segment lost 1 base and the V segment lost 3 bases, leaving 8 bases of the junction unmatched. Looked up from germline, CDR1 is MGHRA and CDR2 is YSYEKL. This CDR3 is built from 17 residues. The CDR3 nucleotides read TGCGCCAGCAGCCAGGGGTTAGCGGGAGTCCGCACAGATACGCAGTATTTT. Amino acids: CASSQGLAGVRTDTQYF.

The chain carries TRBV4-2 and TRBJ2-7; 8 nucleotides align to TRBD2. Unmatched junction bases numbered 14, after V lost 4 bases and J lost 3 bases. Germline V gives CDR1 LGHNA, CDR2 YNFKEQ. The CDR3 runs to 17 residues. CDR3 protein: CASSRRGAGGPFYEQYF. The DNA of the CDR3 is TGTGCCAGCAGCCGAAGAGGGGCGGGAGGCCCCTTCTACGAGCAGTACTTC.

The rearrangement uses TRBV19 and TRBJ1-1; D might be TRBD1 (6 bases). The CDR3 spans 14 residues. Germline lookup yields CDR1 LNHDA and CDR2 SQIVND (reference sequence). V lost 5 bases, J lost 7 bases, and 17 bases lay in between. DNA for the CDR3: TGTGCCAGTAGTGATGACATCAACAGGGATGAAGCTTTCTTT. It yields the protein CASSDDINRDEAFF.